The 27 T cell receptor beta chains below all came from one sample that was sequenced in a study of blood T cell repertoires in COVID-19. Measured with immunoSEQ multiplex PCR; TCRdb has only the in-frame clones, and not every one. The data contain 60,000 to 75,000 clones, approximately 85% of them seen just once; the ten biggest clones take up 15% to 20%. Sequenced sample: peripheral blood. The receptors shown here come from a human donor in a cohort sampled during active COVID-19.

The V gene is TRBV21-1, the J gene TRBJ1-1; the table's D call TRBD1 went unverified against the DNA. TRBV21-1 counts as a pseudogene. CDR3 length equals 15 residues. The CDR3 loop is CASSDTKGLNTEAFF. CDR3 DNA: TGTGCCAGCAGCGACACGAAGGGGCTGAACACTGAAGCTTTCTTT.

The chain carries TRBV20-1 and TRBJ1-5; 9 bases align to TRBD1. Losses at the gene ends were 3 bases for V and 4 bases for J; bases not matched to a gene: 7. Germline V gives CDR1 DFQATT, CDR2 SNEGSKA (reference sequence). This CDR3 is 15 amino acids long. Written as DNA, the CDR3 is TGCAGTGCTAGTGTTACGGGACAGGGAAATCAGCCCCAGCATTTT. Translation gives CSASVTGQGNQPQHF.

This sequence joins TRBV11-3 and TRBJ1-2; 9 nucleotides align to TRBD1. V shed 3 bases, J shed 0 bases, and the junction held 2 bases outside the gene matches. The CDR3 spans 15 residues. The germline CDR1 and CDR2 sequences are SGHNT and YENEEA. In DNA, the CDR3 is TGTGCCAGCAGCTTGACAGGGGGGTCTAACTATGGCTACACCTTC. It specifies CASSLTGGSNYGYTF. The full variable domain, completed using reference TRBV11-3 and TRBJ1-2, is EAGVVQSPRYKIIEKKQPVAFWCNPISGHNTLYWYLQNLGQGPELLIRYENEEAVDDSQLPKDRFSAERLKGVDSTLKIQPAELGDSAVYLCASSLTGGSNYGYTFGSGTRLTVV.

In this sample, this clone turned up once. The V call is TRBV19, the J call TRBJ1-2, with 7 bases aligning to TRBD1. CDR1 LNHDA and CDR2 SQIVND come from the germline V gene (reference sequence). The CDR3 extends over 12 amino acids. Unmatched junction bases numbered 2, after V lost 6 bases and J lost 4 bases. The chain's CDR3 is CASRTGTYGYTF. The CDR3 bases are TGTGCCAGTAGGACAGGGACCTATGGCTACACCTTC.

This rearrangement joins TRBV5-4 to TRBJ1-2; TRBD1 might be the D (6 bases). CDR3 length: 15 residues. CDR1 is SGHNT, CDR2 YYREEE, per germline (reference sequence). V lost 4 bases and J 5 bases, leaving 18 bases between the germline ends. DNA of the CDR3: TGTGCCAGCAGCGCCCCTACGGGACACCAATATGGCTACACCTTC. This sequence encodes CASSAPTGHQYGYTF.

The chain recombines TRBV5-8 with TRBJ2-7, with TRBD1 matching 8 bases. After removal of 5 bases from V and 2 bases from J, the junction contained 6 bases not matched to a gene. The CDR3 sequence is 14 residues long. Germline V gives CDR1 SGHTS, CDR2 YDEGEE. CDR3 region: CASRPGGLPYEQYF. Written as DNA, the CDR3 is TGTGCCAGCAGACCAGGGGGCCTTCCCTACGAGCAGTACTTC.

The rearrangement uses TRBV5-1 and TRBJ2-1; 8 nucleotides agree with TRBD2. After removal of 2 bases from V and 4 bases from J, the junction contained 5 bases not matched to a gene. The CDR3 consists of 15 residues. Germline V gene lookup returns CDR1 SGHRS and CDR2 YFSETQ. The chain's CDR3 is CASSLAGDGYNEQFF. The CDR3 DNA reads TGCGCCAGCAGCTTAGCGGGGGACGGTTACAATGAGCAGTTCTTC.

This chain joins TRBV6-2 or TRBV6-3 and TRBJ2-5; D unclear. The CDR3 is 13 amino acids. Germline-derived CDR1 and CDR2 are MNHEY and SVGEGT. The V end was cut by 6 bases, the J end by 5 bases, with 13 bases between. The CDR3: CASSPYPVETQYF. The CDR3 DNA sequence: TGTGCCAGCAGCCCCTATCCTGTGGAGACCCAGTACTTC.

This clone was seen once. The chain links TRBV7-9 to TRBJ2-7; 9 bases line up with TRBD2. The V segment lost 0 bases and the J segment 5 bases; nucleotides outside the gene matches: 2. The CDR3 has 14 amino acids. Germline CDR1 reads SEHNR; CDR2 reads FQNEAQ (reference sequence). The chain's CDR3 is CASSLALAGHEQYF. In nucleotides, the CDR3 is TGTGCCAGCAGCTTAGCACTAGCGGGCCACGAGCAGTACTTC.

This clone was detected once. This sequence joins TRBV9 and TRBJ2-5; the match to TRBD2 covers 8 bases. The CDR3 contains 14 residues. Germline trimming cut 3 bases from V and 2 bases from J; bases unmatched to any gene: 3. In germline, CDR1 is SGDLS, CDR2 YYNGEE. The CDR3 is CASSARLAQETQYF. As DNA, the CDR3 is TGTGCCAGCAGCGCCAGACTAGCGCAAGAGACCCAGTACTTC.

The V gene is TRBV19, the J gene TRBJ2-7; 8 bases agree with TRBD1. The length of the CDR3 is 15 residues. CDR1 LNHDA and CDR2 SQIVND come from the germline V gene (reference sequence). V lost 5 bases to trimming and J lost 3 bases; unmatched junction nucleotides: 9. CDR3 region: CASSGGRTGNYEQYF. The CDR3 nucleotides are TGTGCCAGTAGTGGGGGGCGGACAGGGAACTACGAGCAGTACTTC.

The chain has TRBV15 and TRBJ2-1; D perhaps matches TRBD1 (5 bases). V dropped 0 bases and J dropped 9 bases, with 6 bases sitting between them. The V gene's germline CDR1 is LNHNV and CDR2 YYDKDF (reference sequence). The CDR3 has 12 residues. The CDR3 nucleotides are TGTGCCACCAGCAGAGATGACAGTGAGCAGTTCTTC. It codes for CATSRDDSEQFF.

V is TRBV6-5 and J is TRBJ2-7, with 8 bases identical to TRBD1. Germline V CDR1 and CDR2: MNHEY, SVGAGI. This CDR3 has 13 amino acids. V lost 11 bases to trimming and J lost 4 bases; unmatched junction nucleotides: 10. The CDR3 reads CASRRQGAYEQYF. For the CDR3, the DNA is TGTGCCTCCCGGCGGCAGGGGGCTTACGAGCAGTACTTC.

The J gene is TRBJ2-3, the V gene TRBV7-8; D remains ambiguous. V lost 5 bases, J lost 3 bases, and 12 bases lay in between. The CDR3 has 14 amino acids. Germline assignment: CDR1 SGHVS and CDR2 FQNEAQ. The CDR3 is CASSPAVGTDTQYF. The CDR3 bases are TGTGCCAGCAGCCCGGCGGTGGGTACAGATACGCAGTATTTT.

This chain uses TRBV7-9 with TRBJ2-7; 9 positions match TRBD1. The CDR3 runs 15 residues. Germline trimming cut 4 bases from V and 0 bases from J; bases unmatched to any gene: 4. Germline loops: CDR1 SEHNR, CDR2 FQNEAQ (reference sequence). Here the CDR3 DNA reads TGTGCCAGCAGCTGGTTGGGACAGGGCTCCTACGAGCAGTACTTC. Encoded protein: CASSWLGQGSYEQYF.

As to this clone: In the same sample, other DNA sequences code for this CDR3. V is TRBV9 and J is TRBJ1-2, with D hard to call. V was clipped by 0 bases and J by 2 bases, with 8 bases between them. The CDR3 contains 14 residues. CDR1 SGDLS and CDR2 YYNGEE come from the germline V gene. Here the CDR3 DNA reads TGTGCCAGCAGCGTAGATTACAAGAACTATGGCTACACCTTC. As protein: CASSVDYKNYGYTF.

The chain has TRBV19 and TRBJ1-4; 8 nucleotides agree with TRBD1. This CDR3 region has 14 residues. Germline V gene sequence: CDR1 LNHDA, CDR2 SQIVND (reference sequence). V dropped 6 bases and J dropped 10; count of bases not matched to a gene: 10. CDR3 DNA sequence: TGTGCCAGTAGCCCGGACAGGGCGAGAGGAAAACTGTTTTTT. Translated, it gives CASSPDRARGKLFF.

This clone showed up just once. The chain carries TRBV19 and TRBJ2-3; 8 bases line up with TRBD1. Trimming at V came to 9 bases and at J to 2 bases, leaving 4 bases not matched to a gene. CDR3 size: 13 residues. Germline values: CDR1 LNHDA, CDR2 SQIVND (reference sequence). Here the CDR3 reads CASGDRSTDTQYF. The CDR3 region has the DNA TGTGCCAGCGGGGACAGGTCCACAGATACGCAGTATTTT.

J is TRBJ2-3 and V is TRBV6-2 or TRBV6-3; 13 bases align to TRBD2. The CDR3 length is 17 residues. Germline CDR1 is MNHEY and CDR2 is SVGEGT. Unmatched junction bases numbered 9, after V lost 5 bases and J lost 4 bases. The DNA for the CDR3 is TGTGCCAGCAGTCCCGTACTAGCGGGGGGGCCCGCAGATACGCAGTATTTT. Residues: CASSPVLAGGPADTQYF.

This clone has a single count. The V gene is TRBV27, the J gene TRBJ2-1, with 9 bases fitting TRBD2. The length of the CDR3 is 15 residues. CDR1 MNHEY and CDR2 SMNVEV come from the germline V gene (reference sequence). Trimming at V came to 4 bases and at J to 9 bases, leaving 10 bases not matched to a gene. CDR3 loop: CASSSTRGGATEQFF. The CDR3 nucleotides read TGTGCCAGCAGTTCCACGCGCGGGGGGGCCACTGAGCAGTTCTTC.

The chain is built from TRBV5-1 and TRBJ1-1, with 9 bases identical to TRBD1. CDR1 and CDR2 (germline): SGHRS, YFSETQ. CDR3 length equals 17 residues. Trimming cost V 2 bases and J 1 base; bases outside gene matches: 9. The CDR3 is CASSLPTGGIRNTEAFF. CDR3 bases: TGCGCCAGCAGCTTACCTACAGGGGGCATTCGGAACACTGAAGCTTTCTTT.

V and J are TRBV4-3 and TRBJ2-4; D perhaps matches TRBD2 (5 bases). Deletions cut 1 base from V and 7 bases from J, with 17 bases between. Germline CDR1 and CDR2: LGHNA and YSLEER. CDR3 size: 16 residues. CDR3 in DNA: TGCGCCAGCAGCCAAGGGGTTGGCGGACGGAGGAACATTCAGTACTTC. Its translation: CASSQGVGGRRNIQYF.

V and J are TRBV6-2 or TRBV6-3 and TRBJ1-2; 10 bases are a match to TRBD1. Germline-derived CDR1 and CDR2 are MNHEY and SVGEGT. Trimming removed 6 bases from V and 3 bases from J; junction bases left unmatched: 7. The CDR3 is made up of 15 amino acids. This chain's CDR3 is CASSLRDRGDYGYTF. The CDR3 DNA sequence: TGTGCCAGCAGCCTCCGGGACAGGGGCGACTATGGCTACACCTTC.

This clone was counted once. The rearrangement links TRBV3-1 (or the pseudogene TRBV3-2) to TRBJ1-3; D is unresolved. V was pared by 1 base and J by 5 bases, with 21 bases between. CDR1 and CDR2 (germline): LGHDT, YNNKEL (reference sequence). CDR3 length: 18 amino acids. The CDR3 coding sequence is TGTGCCAGCAGCCAAGGGGCGTCCGGAACAGAGAAGCGAAACACCATATATTTT. It translates to CASSQGASGTEKRNTIYF.

The chain combines TRBV6-2 or TRBV6-3 with TRBJ1-5; D gene ambiguous. V shed 0 bases and J shed 7 bases, with 16 bases lying between them. Germline CDR1 MNHEY, CDR2 SVGEGT. The CDR3 extends over 16 amino acids. For the CDR3, the DNA is TGTGCCAGCAGTTACTCGGTGTCACTTTTATGGCAGCCCCAGCATTTT. It translates to CASSYSVSLLWQPQHF.

This sequence joins TRBV6-5 and TRBJ2-5; 7 bases align to TRBD2. Germline CDR1 and CDR2: MNHEY and SVGAGI. V shed 6 bases, J shed 5 bases, and the junction held 9 bases outside the gene matches. This CDR3 has 14 amino acids. The CDR3 region is CASSPPGREETQYF. The CDR3 DNA reads as TGTGCCAGCAGCCCCCCAGGGCGGGAGGAGACCCAGTACTTC.

The chain combines TRBV15 with TRBJ2-7; 10 bases map to TRBD1. CDR1 LNHNV and CDR2 YYDKDF come from the germline V gene (reference sequence). J was trimmed by 4 bases and V by 8 bases; bases with no gene match: 5. The CDR3 is made up of 13 amino acids. CDR3 sequence reads: CATSADRGYEQYF. In DNA form, the CDR3 reads TGTGCCACCTCCGCGGACAGGGGGTACGAGCAGTACTTC. The complete variable domain, with remaining parts taken from reference TRBV15 and TRBJ2-7, reads DAMVIQNPRYQVTQFGKPVTLSCSQTLNHNVMYWYQQKSSQAPKLLFHYYDKDFNNEADTPDNFQSRRPNTSFCFLDIRSPGLGDTAMYLCATSADRGYEQYFGPGTRLTVT.